The TCR beta chain described here comes from a study of cytomegalovirus exposure and HLA in healthy donors. General study results and limits: For most TCR beta V segments, an earlier analysis put the productive rate at about 87% or about 30% of the time. In a later analysis, an Asian-associated ancestry cluster reportedly showed fewer N-insertions than the 666-donor mean.

As to this clone: No antigen is known for it.

The PCR had 60 Vbeta and 13 Jbeta primers. Data came from immunoSEQ multiplex PCR; TCRdb stores just in-frame clones and leaves some out. The sample shows around 150,000 clones, approximately 80% of them seen only once. The CDR3 extends over 12 amino acids. V gave up 7 bases and J gave up 4 bases; unmatched junction bases: 6. Germline-derived CDR1 and CDR2 are GTSNPN and SVGIG (reference sequence). The specimen was PBMCs. J is TRBJ1-2 and V is TRBV30; the match to TRBD1 covers 7 bases. This TCR was sampled from a man in his thirties or forties in good health and CMV-seronegative. The CDR3 DNA reads TGTGCCTCGCTGACAGGGTTCTATGGCTACACCTTC. It yields the protein CASLTGFYGYTF.